This T cell receptor (beta chain) appears in the sequencing data of a study of Graves' ophthalmopathy and Graves' hyperthyroidism. Broader study findings: Thyroid clonotypes that were expanded above 0.001 frequency mostly also appeared in blood.

Hyperthyroidism patients had new diagnoses, durations under 2 months, and ages of 18 to 65. Excluded were patients with other autoimmune diseases, uncontrolled infections, pregnancy or lactation. Clinicians diagnosed using symptoms, serum thyroxine, TRAb, thyroid ultrasound and orbital computed tomography. This clonotype appeared many times. Its specificity is unknown. Amplified TCR beta CDR3 regions were obtained using RNA transcripts as template. An initial RT-PCR round employing HTBI primers preceded a second-round multiplex PCR. MiXCR was run by TCRdb on the multiplex PCR reads, yielding one entry per CDR3 protein. Found here are 500,000 to 700,000 distinct CDR3 sequences, 22% of them singletons; the top ten hold around 7%. The V and J ends lost 0 bases and 10 bases respectively, with 12 bases between them. This CDR3 is 13 amino acids long. Per the germline V gene, CDR1 is LGHDT and CDR2 is YNNKEL (reference sequence).

The clonotype originates from a woman aged 18-29 years with stable Graves' hyperthyroidism. Some clones in this sample may be carry-over from other donors' samples. The chain employs TRBV3-1 and TRBJ1-1; no definite D call. The sample consisted of peripheral blood. The CDR3 loop is CASSQENRLGAFF. Written as DNA, the CDR3 is TGTGCCAGCAGCCAAGAAAACAGACTAGGAGCTTTCTTT. The variable domain in full, with the rest retrieved from reference TRBV3-1 and TRBJ1-1, is DTAVSQTPKYLVTQMGNDKSIKCEQNLGHDTMYWYKQDSKKFLKIMFSYNNKELIINETVPNRFSPKSPDKAHLNLHINSLELGDSAVYFCASSQENRLGAFFGQGTRLTVV.